This TCR beta chain was profiled in a study of B cell selection in AIRE deficiency. The study's findings and limits: About a third of healthy-shared Treg sequences were found among patient Tconv cells.

Per the study methods: Patients' conventional T cells yielded 110,000 or so distinct TCRbeta sequences; donors' roughly 1.3x10^5. Measured with immunoSEQ multiplex PCR; TCRdb has only the in-frame clones, and not every one. The V and J calls and clone size come from that table; D and trimming were worked out from the DNA. The repertoire includes tens of thousands of clones, roughly 97% of them detected once, and over 0.2% sits in the top ten. The V and J ends lost 5 bases and 5 bases, in that order; junction bases with no gene match: 19. The CDR3 is made up of 18 amino acids. Germline V gene sequence: CDR1 PRHDT, CDR2 FYEKMQ (reference sequence). Conventional CD4 T cells were sorted as CD4+CD127+ cells. As regards this clone: Its specificity is unknown.

V usage is TRBV13 and J usage is TRBJ2-7, with 9 positions matching TRBD2. The sequence derives from a human donor in good health. The sample taken for sequencing was CD4+CD127+ conventional T cells sorted from PBMCs. CDR3 protein: CASSLLLDVAGGPHEQYF. DNA for the CDR3: TGTGCCAGCAGCCTACTCCTCGATGTGGCGGGAGGGCCTCACGAGCAGTACTTC.